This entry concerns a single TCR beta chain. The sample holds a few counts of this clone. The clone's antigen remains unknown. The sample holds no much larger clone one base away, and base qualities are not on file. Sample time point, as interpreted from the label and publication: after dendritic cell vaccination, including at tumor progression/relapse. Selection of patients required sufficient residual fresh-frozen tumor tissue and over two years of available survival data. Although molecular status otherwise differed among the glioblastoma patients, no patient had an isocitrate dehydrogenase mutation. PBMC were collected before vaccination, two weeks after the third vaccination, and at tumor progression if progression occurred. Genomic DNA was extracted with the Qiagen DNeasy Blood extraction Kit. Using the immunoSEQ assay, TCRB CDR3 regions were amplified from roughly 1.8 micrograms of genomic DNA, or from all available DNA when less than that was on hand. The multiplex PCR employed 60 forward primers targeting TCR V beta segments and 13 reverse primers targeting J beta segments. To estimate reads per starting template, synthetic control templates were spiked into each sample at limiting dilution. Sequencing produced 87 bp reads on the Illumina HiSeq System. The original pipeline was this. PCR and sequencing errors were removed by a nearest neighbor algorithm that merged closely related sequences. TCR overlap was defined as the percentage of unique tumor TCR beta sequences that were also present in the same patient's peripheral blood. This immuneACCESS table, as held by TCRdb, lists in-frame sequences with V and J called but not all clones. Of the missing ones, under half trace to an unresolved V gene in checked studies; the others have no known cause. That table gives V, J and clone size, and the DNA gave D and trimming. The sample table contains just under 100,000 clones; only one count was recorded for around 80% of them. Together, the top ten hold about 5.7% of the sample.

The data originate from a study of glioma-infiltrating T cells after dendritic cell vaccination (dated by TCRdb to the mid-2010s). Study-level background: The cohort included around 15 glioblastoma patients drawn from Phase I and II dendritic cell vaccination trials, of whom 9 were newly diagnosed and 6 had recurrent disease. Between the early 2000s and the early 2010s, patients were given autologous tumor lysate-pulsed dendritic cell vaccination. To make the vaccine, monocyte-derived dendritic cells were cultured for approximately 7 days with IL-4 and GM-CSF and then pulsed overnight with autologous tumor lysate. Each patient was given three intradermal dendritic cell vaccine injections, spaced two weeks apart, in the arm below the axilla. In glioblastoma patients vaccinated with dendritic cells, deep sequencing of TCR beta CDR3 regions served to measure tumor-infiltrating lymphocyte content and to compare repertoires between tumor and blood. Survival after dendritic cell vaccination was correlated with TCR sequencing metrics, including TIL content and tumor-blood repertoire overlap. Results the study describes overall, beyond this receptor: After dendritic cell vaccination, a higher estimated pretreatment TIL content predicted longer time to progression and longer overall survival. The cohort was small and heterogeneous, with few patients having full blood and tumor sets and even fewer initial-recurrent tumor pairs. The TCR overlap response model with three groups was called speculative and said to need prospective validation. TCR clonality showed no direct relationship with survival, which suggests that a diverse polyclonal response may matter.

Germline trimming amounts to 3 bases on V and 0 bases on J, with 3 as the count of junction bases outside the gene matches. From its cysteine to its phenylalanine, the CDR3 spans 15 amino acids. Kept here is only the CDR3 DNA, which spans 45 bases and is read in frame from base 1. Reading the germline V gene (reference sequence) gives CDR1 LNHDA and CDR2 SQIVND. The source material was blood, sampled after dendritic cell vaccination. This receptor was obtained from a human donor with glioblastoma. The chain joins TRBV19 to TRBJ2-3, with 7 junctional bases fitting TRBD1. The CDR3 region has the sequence CASSMRGPSTDTQYF. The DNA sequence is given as TGTGCCAGTAGTATGAGGGGGCCAAGCACAGATACGCAGTATTTT.